This TCR beta chain was documented in a study of T-cell reconstitution after alpha-beta-depleted transplantation in children. General study points: About two months after transplant, alpha-beta T cells reportedly came from several hundred expanded graft clones.

About this clonotype: Its specificity is not known.

It was with unique molecular identifiers that the TCRbeta library was prepared. TCRdb used MiXCR to reprocess the PCR reads, holding one entry per CDR3 protein. The sample holds some 830,000 distinct CDR3 sequences, 15% to 20% seen once. This clonotype originated in a male patient aged 10 to 17 who had a stem cell transplant for acute lymphoblastic leukemia, so the T cells may come from the graft donor. The sequences come from PBMCs, mostly from graft donor cells, collected 360 days after TCRalphabeta/CD19-depleted stem cell transplant.

The CDR3 nucleotides are TGCGCCAGCAGCCAGGTCGGCAGCGGGTCCGACAATGAGCAGTTCTTC. Protein sequence: CASSQVGSGSDNEQFF. This chain uses TRBV4-1 with TRBJ2-1, with D possibly being TRBD2 (6 bases). The V gene's germline CDR1 is MGHRA and CDR2 YSYEKL. The ends were cut back, 3 bases at V and 5 bases at J, with 17 bases in the middle. The CDR3 runs 16 residues.